The rows below give T cell receptor beta chains drawn from one sample of a study of shared clonotypes between healthy human individuals. Here immunoSEQ multiplex PCR was the method, and the copy in TCRdb shows in-frame clones only, minus some. This sample yields a few million clones, of which 85% to 95% are seen a single time; about 0.39% belongs to the top ten. The material sequenced was naive CD4+ T cells from PBMCs. The receptors shown here come from a man aged 18 to 29 in good health. Some clones in this sample may be carry-over from other donors' samples. Each CDR3 is given with its conserved first and last residue. Each record gives: D gene, V gene, J gene, clone size, CDR3 DNA, CDR3 protein. A D gene is named only where the DNA matches it firmly. Clone size appears in some rows only: once, few, many, or a class for an expanded clone.

>TRBD1|TRBV5-1|TRBJ1-3|.
TGCGCCAGCAGCTTGTGGGACAGGGCCAACTCTGGAAACACCATATATTTT
CASSLWDRANSGNTIYF
>.|TRBV5-6|TRBJ2-7|.
TGTGCCAGCAGCTTGATGAGGGCCTACGAGCAGTACTTC
CASSLMRAYEQYF
>.|TRBV28|TRBJ1-4|.
TGTGCCAGCAGCCGCGTTGGGGCAACTAATGAAAAACTGTTTTTT
CASSRVGATNEKLFF
>.|TRBV5-8|TRBJ1-5|.
TGTGCCAGCAGCTTGAGACCAAACAATCAGCCCCAGCATTTT
CASSLRPNNQPQHF
>.|TRBV15|TRBJ2-5|.
TGTGCCACCAGCAGGGGGATAGTGGGGGAAGAGACCCAGTACTTC
CATSRGIVGEETQYF
>.|TRBV5-1|TRBJ1-2|.
TGCGCCAGCAGCTTGGGGCTTTCGCCTAACTATGGCTACACCTTC
CASSLGLSPNYGYTF
>TRBD1|TRBV2|TRBJ1-4|.
TGTGCCAGCAGATTTAACCAGGGGGCGAGTGAAAAACTGTTTTTT
CASRFNQGASEKLFF
>.|TRBV10-1|TRBJ1-1|.
TGCGCCAGCAGCCCCGCTACGAACACTGAAGCTTTCTTT
CASSPATNTEAFF
>.|TRBV5-6|TRBJ2-7|.
TGTGCCAGCAGCTTCCGGATATCCTCTCCAGGCAGATCCTACGAGCAGTACTTC
CASSFRISSPGRSYEQYF
>.|TRBV4-1|TRBJ2-2|.
TGCGCCAGCAGCCTCAGGGGTGCGGGGGAGAACACCGGGGAGCTGTTTTTT
CASSLRGAGENTGELFF
>.|TRBV9|TRBJ1-1|.
TGTGCCAGCAGCCCTTCAGTAGTTGTGAACACTGAAGCTTTCTTT
CASSPSVVVNTEAFF
>.|TRBV28|TRBJ1-4|once
TGTGCCAGCAGCGTTAATGAAAAACTGTTTTTT
CASSVNEKLFF
>.|TRBV7-3|TRBJ2-2|.
TGTGCCAGCCATCCGGGACTCACGAACACCGGGGAGCTGTTTTTT
CASHPGLTNTGELFF
>.|TRBV29-1|TRBJ2-3|.
TGCAGCGTAGCTGGGTTACTGACGGCAGATACGCAGTATTTT
CSVAGLLTADTQYF
>.|TRBV6-5|TRBJ1-4|.
TGTGCCAGCAGTTACGCCCCAGGGGCGGGAGAAAAACTGTTTTTT
CASSYAPGAGEKLFF
>.|TRBV27|TRBJ2-3|.
TGTGCCAGCAGTTACGGACTACGCACAGATACGCAGTATTTT
CASSYGLRTDTQYF
>TRBD1|TRBV6-1|TRBJ1-2|.
TGTGCCAGCAGTGTCCAGGGGGATGGCTACACCTTC
CASSVQGDGYTF
>.|TRBV5-1|TRBJ1-1|.
TGCGCCAGCAGCCCTCCAGGGCCCAACACTGAAGCTTTCTTT
CASSPPGPNTEAFF
>.|TRBV5-1|TRBJ1-1|once
TGCGCCAGCTCTCAGAGGTTTAACACTGAAGCTTTCTTT
CASSQRFNTEAFF
>TRBD2|TRBV29-1|TRBJ2-7|.
TGCAGCGCCCAACGGGCTAGCGGAGCCTACGAGCAGTACTTC
CSAQRASGAYEQYF
>.|TRBV27|TRBJ2-5|.
TGTGCCAGCAGTTTATCCCGCCCGGTCCAAGAGACCCAGTACTTC
CASSLSRPVQETQYF
>TRBD1|TRBV5-4|TRBJ2-5|.
TGTGCCAGCAGCTTGGCAGGGGGCGGCAGACAAGAGACCCAGTACTTC
CASSLAGGGRQETQYF
>.|TRBV19|TRBJ2-5|.
TGTGCCAGTAGTGCGCTTAACCGGACAAGCCAAGAGACCCAGTACTTC
CASSALNRTSQETQYF
>TRBD1|TRBV5-1|TRBJ2-7|.
TGCGCCAGCAGCTTACAGGGGGCGGACGAGCAGTACTTC
CASSLQGADEQYF
>TRBD2|TRBV5-1|TRBJ2-5|.
TGCGCCAGCAGCACGGCTAGCGGACCCGCCCAAGAGACCCAGTACTTC
CASSTASGPAQETQYF
>TRBD2|TRBV9|TRBJ2-3|.
TGTGCCAGCAGCGCAGAGCCCGGGACTAGCGGGAGATCAGATACGCAGTATTTT
CASSAEPGTSGRSDTQYF
>.|TRBV4-2|TRBJ2-2|.
TGTGCCAGCAGCCAGGACCAGGGGCCCGGGGAGCTGTTTTTT
CASSQDQGPGELFF